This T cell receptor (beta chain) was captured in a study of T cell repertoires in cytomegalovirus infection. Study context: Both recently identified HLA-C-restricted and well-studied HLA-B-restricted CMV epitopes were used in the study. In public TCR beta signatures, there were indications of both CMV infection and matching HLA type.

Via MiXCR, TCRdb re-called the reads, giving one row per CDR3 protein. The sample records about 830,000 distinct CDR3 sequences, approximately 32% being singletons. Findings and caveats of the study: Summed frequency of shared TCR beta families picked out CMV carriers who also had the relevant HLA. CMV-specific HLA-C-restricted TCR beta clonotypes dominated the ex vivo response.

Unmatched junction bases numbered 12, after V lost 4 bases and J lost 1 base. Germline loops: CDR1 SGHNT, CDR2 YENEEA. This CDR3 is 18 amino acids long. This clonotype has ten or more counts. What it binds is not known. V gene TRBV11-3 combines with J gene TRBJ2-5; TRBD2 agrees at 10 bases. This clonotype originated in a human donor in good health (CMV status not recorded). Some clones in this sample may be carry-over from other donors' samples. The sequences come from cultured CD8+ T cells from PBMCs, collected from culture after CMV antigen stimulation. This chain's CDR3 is CASSCLAGDTRLQETQYF. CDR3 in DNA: TGTGCCAGCAGCTGCCTAGCGGGGGATACCAGACTCCAAGAGACCCAGTACTTC.